This TCR beta chain originates from a study of blood T cell repertoires in COVID-19. Study context: Acute-phase and convalescent COVID-19 samples originated in the United States, Italy and Spain. In each case, the material was cDNA or gDNA derived from T cells, B-cell-depleted T cells, or PBMCs.

Trimming took off 3 bases at V and 6 bases at J, with 11 bases between the two ends. This CDR3 spans 12 amino acids. CDR1 is DFQATT, CDR2 SNEGSKA, per germline (reference sequence). Authors' processing steps: Amplification of reference gene primers provided the estimated nucleated cell counts. The table came from immunoSEQ multiplex PCR; TCRdb's copy has only in-frame clones and leaves some out. That table furnishes V, J and clone size, whereas the DNA furnished D and trimming. The repertoire holds more than 250,000 clones, with around 87% as singletons. The chain recombines TRBV20-1 with TRBJ1-1; perhaps TRBD1 as D (6 bases). This sequence was found in a man between 50 and 59 years old with active or convalescent COVID-19. The sequenced material came from peripheral blood. The CDR3 spells CSASGGHPEAFF. DNA for the CDR3: TGCAGTGCTAGTGGGGGACACCCTGAAGCTTTCTTT.